One and the same sample provided the 31 T cell receptor beta chains below, sequenced in a study of technical replicates of blood from several donors. Generated by immunoSEQ multiplex PCR, the TCRdb table keeps only in-frame clones and is missing some. The repertoire holds 50,000 to 65,000 clones, with approximately 92% as singletons. The sequenced sample was PBMCs. The receptor source for this set is a human donor in good health. Some clones in this sample may be carry-over from other donors' samples.

The chain couples TRBV4-3 to TRBJ2-1; no clear D gene. Germline CDR1 is LGHNA and CDR2 is YSLEER. The CDR3 is made up of 14 amino acids. With 2 bases removed from V and 9 bases from J, the gap between germline ends came to 14 bases. CDR3 sequence: CASSQQILPSEQFF. DNA for the CDR3: TGCGCCAGCAGCCAACAAATTTTGCCCAGTGAGCAGTTCTTC.

This chain links TRBV6-1 with TRBJ1-2, with TRBD1 identical over 8 bases. The CDR3 spans 16 residues. Germline V gene lookup returns CDR1 MNHNS and CDR2 SASEGT. Trimming at V came to 2 bases and at J to 5 bases, leaving 10 bases not matched to a gene. DNA of the CDR3: TGTGCCAGCAGTGAAATGGGCAGGGGGCTTTGGTATGGCTACACCTTC. The encoded protein is CASSEMGRGLWYGYTF.

This clone has only one observation. The chain links TRBV6-6 to TRBJ1-5; D gene uncertain. This CDR3 spans 12 amino acids. The V end lost 7 bases, the J end lost 7 bases, and 11 bases lay between the germline ends. Germline V gene data show CDR1 as MNHNY and CDR2 as SVGAGI (reference sequence). CDR3 DNA: TGTGCCAGCACCTACCCAGGACAGCCCCAGCATTTT. This translates into CASTYPGQPQHF.

V usage is TRBV11-2 and J usage is TRBJ2-3; D may be TRBD2 (7 bases). The germline CDR1 and CDR2 sequences are SGHAT and FQNNGV. The CDR3 runs 15 residues. V lost 8 bases to trimming and J lost 5 bases, with 20 bases between them. The CDR3 nucleotides read TGTGCCAGCGGCCCCGCTAGCGGAGGGGGAGATACGCAGTATTTT. The encoded protein is CASGPASGGGDTQYF.

The J gene is TRBJ2-7, the V gene TRBV4-3, with D perhaps TRBD1 (7 bases). The V gene lost 3 bases and the J gene lost 2 bases, with 17 bases spanning the gap. CDR1 is LGHNA and CDR2 is YSLEER in the germline V gene. The CDR3 runs 16 residues. CDR3 coding DNA: TGCGCCAGCAGCCAGGGGGGCAGGGGGTTCCCCTACGAGCAGTACTTC. Its translation: CASSQGGRGFPYEQYF.

The rearrangement joins TRBV11-2 to TRBJ1-4; D is ambiguous. V shed 4 bases and J shed 7 bases, with 13 bases lying between them. CDR3 length equals 14 residues. Germline CDR1 and CDR2: SGHAT and FQNNGV. This chain's CDR3 is CASSSGLIGEKLFF. The DNA for the CDR3 is TGTGCCAGCAGCTCGGGGTTGATTGGTGAAAAACTGTTTTTT.

The rearrangement joins TRBV27 to TRBJ2-3, with TRBD2 matching over 14 bases. CDR3 length: 16 residues. J gave up 3 bases and V 4 bases, and 3 bases lay outside the gene matches. The V gene's germline CDR1 is MNHEY and CDR2 SMNVEV (reference sequence). CDR3 amino acids: CASSSGLAGETDTQYF. The CDR3 region has the DNA TGTGCCAGCAGTTCGGGACTAGCGGGAGAAACAGATACGCAGTATTTT.

The chain combines TRBV11-1 with TRBJ2-7; possibly TRBD2 for D (5 bases). The V end was cut by 5 bases, the J end by 7 bases, with 15 bases between. This CDR3 region has 13 residues. Per the germline V gene, CDR1 is SGHAT and CDR2 is FQDESV (reference sequence). Here the CDR3 DNA reads TGTGCCAGCAGCCGTGGGGAGCGGTTAGAGCAGTACTTC. This encodes CASSRGERLEQYF.

The chain uses TRBV5-4 and TRBJ1-6; D is unresolved. The germline V gene encodes CDR1 SGHNT and CDR2 YYREEE (reference sequence). The ends were cut back, 3 bases at V and 0 bases at J, with 13 bases in the middle. The CDR3 totals 17 residues. The CDR3 protein is CASSSSKTSSYNSPLHF. The CDR3 DNA reads TGTGCCAGCAGCTCATCCAAGACAAGCTCCTATAATTCACCCCTCCACTTT.

In its sample, this clone was seen once. V and J are TRBV19 and TRBJ2-7; 7 bases align to TRBD1. V lost 3 bases to trimming and J lost 3 bases; unmatched junction nucleotides: 5. The CDR3 has 14 residues. Per the germline V gene, CDR1 is LNHDA and CDR2 is SQIVND (reference sequence). The CDR3 spells CASSMTGTVYEQYF. CDR3 bases: TGTGCCAGTAGTATGACAGGGACCGTCTACGAGCAGTACTTC.

The V gene is TRBV6-5, the J gene TRBJ1-2; D gene ambiguous. The CDR3 contains 13 residues. V was clipped by 6 bases and J by 0 bases, with 8 bases between them. From germline, CDR1 is MNHEY and CDR2 SVGAGI. The CDR3 nucleotides read TGTGCCAGCAGGACATCTTCTAACTATGGCTACACCTTC. It is translated as CASRTSSNYGYTF.

CDR3 protein: CASSLDRGTDTQYF. CDR3 bases: TGTGCCAGCAGTTTGGACAGGGGGACAGATACGCAGTATTTT. The chain joins TRBV6-1 to TRBJ2-3, with TRBD1 matching over 10 bases. This CDR3 has 14 amino acids. Germline loops: CDR1 MNHNS, CDR2 SASEGT. With 5 bases clipped from V and 3 bases from J, the junction kept 2 bases outside the gene matches.

This chain connects TRBV2 to TRBJ1-1, with 8 positions matching TRBD1. Trimming removed 6 bases from V and 0 bases from J; junction bases left unmatched: 3. This CDR3 has 14 residues. From germline, CDR1 is SNHLY and CDR2 FYNNEI. The CDR3: CASSEDRVNTEAFF. In DNA, the CDR3 is TGTGCCAGCAGCGAGGACAGGGTGAACACTGAAGCTTTCTTT.

The chain is built from TRBV12-5 and TRBJ1-1; TRBD1 matches at 8 bases. Unmatched junction bases numbered 8, after V lost 7 bases and J lost 10 bases. Germline lookup yields CDR1 LGHNT and CDR2 FRNRAP. The CDR3 length is 12 residues. The CDR3 DNA reads TGTGCTAGTGAGAGACAGGGGCCCCCAGCTTTCTTT. Its translation is CASERQGPPAFF. The full variable domain, rest sourced from reference TRBV12-5 and TRBJ1-1, is DARVTQTPRHKVTEMGQEVTMRCQPILGHNTVFWYRQTMMQGLELLAYFRNRAPLDDSGMPKDRFSAEMPDATLATLKIQPSEPRDSAVYFCASERQGPPAFFGQGTRLTVV.

The chain uses TRBV6-1 and TRBJ2-7, with 8 bases matching TRBD1. Germline trimming cut 5 bases from V and 3 bases from J; bases unmatched to any gene: 6. CDR1 is MNHNS and CDR2 is SASEGT in the germline V gene. The CDR3 sequence is 14 residues long. As DNA, the CDR3 is TGTGCCAGCAGTATTGACAGGGGCAACTACGAGCAGTACTTC. The encoded protein is CASSIDRGNYEQYF.

The gene calls are TRBV5-1 and TRBJ2-7, with 7 bases that match TRBD2. Per the germline V gene, CDR1 is SGHRS and CDR2 is YFSETQ. This CDR3 has 13 residues. The V and J ends lost 4 bases and 6 bases, in that order; junction bases with no gene match: 7. CDR3 region: CASSRTSLGEQYF. DNA for the CDR3: TGCGCCAGCAGCAGGACTAGTTTAGGCGAGCAGTACTTC.

The J gene is TRBJ2-3, the V gene TRBV11-3; the match to TRBD1 covers 8 bases. V lost 7 bases, J lost 2 bases, and 8 bases stayed unmatched. CDR1 SGHNT and CDR2 YENEEA come from the germline V gene. CDR3 size: 15 residues. The CDR3 DNA follows: TGTGCCAGCACAATCCGGGACAGGACCACAGATACGCAGTATTTT. Translation gives CASTIRDRTTDTQYF.

CDR3: CASGANNYGYTF. CDR3 nucleotides: TGTGCCAGCGGGGCGAATAACTATGGCTACACCTTC. The rearrangement uses TRBV2 and TRBJ1-2; tentative D call: TRBD1 (5 bases). V was clipped by 8 bases and J by 1 base, with 8 bases between them. Germline CDR1 SNHLY, CDR2 FYNNEI. The length of the CDR3 is 12 residues.

The V gene is TRBV2, the J gene TRBJ2-7, with TRBD1 matching over 7 bases. In germline, CDR1 is SNHLY, CDR2 FYNNEI. This CDR3 spans 14 amino acids. The trim removed 7 bases at V and 3 bases at J, leaving 9 bases unmatched. The CDR3 loop reads CASISASGGYEQYF. In nucleotides, the CDR3 is TGTGCCAGCATTTCGGCCTCAGGGGGCTACGAGCAGTACTTC.

This chain links TRBV5-1 with TRBJ2-7, with D perhaps TRBD1 (7 bases). Per germline, CDR1 SGHRS and CDR2 YFSETQ. V shed 5 bases and J shed 6 bases, with 9 bases lying between them. The CDR3 runs to 11 residues. The CDR3 is CASREGAEQYF. The DNA for the CDR3 is TGCGCCAGCAGGGAGGGGGCCGAGCAGTACTTC. The whole variable domain, remainder taken from reference TRBV5-1 and TRBJ2-7, is KAGVTQTPRYLIKTRGQQVTLSCSPISGHRSVSWYQQTPGQGLQFLFEYFSETQRNKGNFPGRFSGRQFSNSRSEMNVSTLELGDSALYLCASREGAEQYFGPGTRLTVT.

The V gene is TRBV6-1, the J gene TRBJ1-2; D remains unclear. CDR1 and CDR2 from the germline V gene are MNHNS and SASEGT. The CDR3 length is 15 residues. Trimming cost V 0 bases and J 8 bases, with 16 bases left between them. DNA for the CDR3: TGTGCCAGCAGTGAAGCGCTTTTATTTGCAGGCGGCTACACCTTC. Translation: CASSEALLFAGGYTF.

The chain employs TRBV30 and TRBJ1-1; perhaps TRBD1 as D (6 bases). Germline V CDR1 and CDR2: GTSNPN, SVGIG (reference sequence). The ends were cut back, 2 bases at V and 1 base at J, with 8 bases in the middle. This CDR3 spans 13 amino acids. In DNA form, the CDR3 reads TGTGCCTGGAGTCTAGGGGGGAACACTGAAGCTTTCTTT. Translation: CAWSLGGNTEAFF.

The J gene is TRBJ1-5, the V gene TRBV7-2; 8 bases match TRBD1. CDR1 is SGHTA and CDR2 is FQGNSA in the germline V gene. CDR3 length: 14 amino acids. The V and J ends lost 3 bases and 2 bases, in that order; junction bases with no gene match: 0. Written as DNA, the CDR3 is TGTGCCAGCAGCTTGGACAGGGGCAATCAGCCCCAGCATTTT. Translating gives CASSLDRGNQPQHF.

This chain uses TRBV9 with TRBJ1-1; D is unclear. V gave up 4 bases and J gave up 10 bases, with 14 bases separating them. The CDR3 extends over 12 amino acids. Germline CDR1 SGDLS, CDR2 YYNGEE. The CDR3 loop is CASSLPGYRAFF. In DNA form, the CDR3 reads TGTGCCAGCAGCCTCCCGGGGTATCGAGCTTTCTTT.

In its sample, this clone was seen once. The chain links TRBV7-2 to TRBJ1-5, with TRBD1 matching 8 bases. The CDR3 covers 14 residues. V trimming: 6 bases; J trimming: 3 bases; junction bases outside the gene matches: 4. Germline CDR1 reads SGHTA; CDR2 reads FQGNSA. CDR3: CASSRTGNNQPQHF. DNA of the CDR3: TGTGCCAGCAGTCGGACAGGGAACAATCAGCCCCAGCATTTT.

The chain combines TRBV6-5 with TRBJ1-2; TRBD1 matches at 9 bases. CDR3 length: 15 residues. Germline CDR1 reads MNHEY; CDR2 reads SVGAGI. The junction had 1 base not matched to a gene; V was cut back by 0 bases and J by 2 bases. CDR3 coding DNA: TGTGCCAGCAGTTACTCCACAGGGGGCAACTATGGCTACACCTTC. As protein: CASSYSTGGNYGYTF.

This chain links TRBV11-2 with TRBJ1-2; the D is unclear. The germline CDR1 and CDR2 sequences are SGHAT and FQNNGV. The CDR3 has 13 residues. With 2 bases removed from V and 2 bases from J, the gap between germline ends came to 6 bases. The CDR3 DNA is TGTGCCAGCAGCTTAACTTTGAACTATGGCTACACCTTC. Its protein product is CASSLTLNYGYTF.

This chain links TRBV2 with TRBJ1-2; 8 bases fit TRBD1. This CDR3 has 13 amino acids. V lost 6 bases and J lost 3; bases outside the gene matches: 3. CDR1 is SNHLY and CDR2 is FYNNEI in the germline V gene. CDR3 amino acids: CASRMDRDYGYTF. The CDR3 DNA reads as TGTGCCAGCAGGATGGACAGGGACTATGGCTACACCTTC.

The CDR3, as DNA: TGTGCCAGCAGTGAAGCTAGCAGGGGGAGAGTTGGCTACACCTTC. Protein: CASSEASRGRVGYTF. V usage is TRBV2 and J usage is TRBJ1-2, with 7 positions matching TRBD1. Germline assignment: CDR1 SNHLY and CDR2 FYNNEI. The CDR3 covers 15 residues. V lost 0 bases to trimming and J lost 7 bases; unmatched junction nucleotides: 8.

The chain recombines TRBV7-2 with TRBJ1-3; D is possibly TRBD1 (6 bases). The ends were cut back, 1 base at V and 4 bases at J, with 14 bases in the middle. CDR3 length equals 16 residues. Germline loops: CDR1 SGHTA, CDR2 FQGNSA. CDR3 bases: TGTGCCAGCAGCTTAGTTGGGGGGGCGCGAGGAAACACCATATATTTT. As protein: CASSLVGGARGNTIYF.

The chain links TRBV5-4 to TRBJ2-5; 9 positions match TRBD2. From germline, CDR1 is SGHNT and CDR2 YYREEE (reference sequence). V dropped 1 base and J dropped 5; count of bases not matched to a gene: 6. The CDR3 is made up of 15 amino acids. CDR3 nucleotide sequence: TGTGCCAGCAGCTTGACGGAAGCGGGAGGTGAGACCCAGTACTTC. It codes for CASSLTEAGGETQYF. The complete variable domain, with remaining parts taken from reference TRBV5-4 and TRBJ2-5, reads ETGVTQSPTHLIKTRGQQVTLRCSSQSGHNTVSWYQQALGQGPQFIFQYYREEENGRGNFPPRFSGLQFPNYSSELNVNALELDDSALYLCASSLTEAGGETQYFGPGTRLLVL.